This note documents a single T cell receptor beta chain sequence. Its target is not known. Sequencing was performed with immunoSEQ multiplex PCR; in TCRdb, only in-frame clones are kept and a portion is missing. The top ten clones hold approximately 7% of a sample with some 130,000 clones, roughly 93% of them seen once. The data derive from a study of T cell responses to AZD1222 COVID-19 vaccine. Broader study findings: Nearly half of unique spike-specific TCRs reportedly avoided B.1.351 and B.1.1.7 mutated regions.

V was trimmed by 3 bases and J by 6 bases, leaving 17 bases between them. CDR1 is GTSNPN and CDR2 is SVGIG in the germline V gene (reference sequence). There are 15 residues in the CDR3. This chain links TRBV30 with TRBJ1-4; D remains ambiguous. The sequencing here drew on peripheral blood, taken 28 days after the second AZD1222 dose. The TCR was taken from an adult who received the AZD1222 COVID-19 vaccine. The CDR3 sequence: CAWRRSGPQYEKLFF. CDR3 nucleotides: TGTGCCTGGAGGAGGTCGGGCCCGCAGTATGAAAAACTGTTTTTT. Using reference TRBV30 and TRBJ1-4 for the parts outside the CDR3, the full variable domain is SQTIHQWPATLVQPVGSPLSLECTVEGTSNPNLYWYRQAAGRGLQLLFYSVGIGQISSEVPQNLSASRPQDRQFILSSKKLLLSDSGFYLCAWRRSGPQYEKLFFGSGTQLSVL.